The entry below describes one TCR beta chain. This CDR3 region has 15 residues. The V and J ends lost 2 bases and 8 bases, in that order; junction bases with no gene match: 9. Germline V CDR1 and CDR2: LGHDT, YNNKEL (reference sequence). The authors reverse transcribed about 0.5 to 1 ug RNA with random hexamers. TCRdb re-called the immunoSEQ multiplex PCR reads with MiXCR, one entry per CDR3 protein. This sample has hundreds of thousands of distinct CDR3 sequences, with approximately 85% found just once. This sample stems from a study of CD8 T cells in Susac syndrome. This chain links TRBV3-1 with TRBJ1-1; TRBD1 agrees at 9 bases. Sequenced: CD8+ T cells from PBMCs. The TCR was taken from a human donor with multiple sclerosis. CDR3 nucleotide sequence: TGTGCCAGCAGCCAACCGGACAGGGGTCGCATCGAAGCTTTCTTT. It yields the protein CASSQPDRGRIEAFF.